The 10 T cell receptor beta chains below come from one sample, sequenced in a study of blood T cell repertoires in COVID-19. The protocol was immunoSEQ multiplex PCR, while the TCRdb copy is restricted to in-frame clones and leaves out a portion. The data hold roughly 100,000 clones, with approximately 86% observed a single time. The source material was peripheral blood. Source of these receptors: a middle-aged man with active or convalescent COVID-19.

The gene calls are TRBV7-2 and TRBJ1-3; D gene unclear. Trimming took 8 bases from V and 0 from J, leaving 5 bases between them. There are 12 residues in the CDR3. Per germline, CDR1 SGHTA and CDR2 FQGNSA. The CDR3 nucleotides are TGTGCCAGCGCCAGCTCTGGAAACACCATATATTTT. This encodes CASASSGNTIYF.

V usage is TRBV25-1 and J usage is TRBJ2-1; 10 nucleotides agree with TRBD1. This CDR3 has 16 residues. J gave up 8 bases and V 4 bases, and 11 bases lay outside the gene matches. Germline CDR1 MGHDK, CDR2 SYGVNS. The CDR3 reads CASSVGQGGGFDEQFF. Here the CDR3 DNA reads TGTGCCAGCAGTGTTGGACAGGGGGGAGGTTTCGATGAGCAGTTCTTC.

The CDR3 reads CASSPTRNTGELFF. CDR3 bases: TGTGCCAGCAGCCCCACTAGGAACACCGGGGAGCTGTTTTTT. V and J are TRBV27 and TRBJ2-2; possible D gene TRBD2, 5 bases. The CDR3 is made up of 14 amino acids. Germline V gene data show CDR1 as MNHEY and CDR2 as SMNVEV (reference sequence). The ends were cut back, 6 bases at V and 1 base at J, with 9 bases in the middle.

This clone was found a few times. The J gene is TRBJ2-2, the V gene TRBV7-7; perhaps TRBD1 as D (6 bases). CDR3 length: 15 amino acids. V shed 5 bases and J shed 8 bases, with 18 bases lying between them. CDR1 and CDR2 (germline): SSHAT, FNYEAQ (reference sequence). CDR3 in DNA: TGTGCCAGCAGCGTCGGGGCAGGGGAAGTAGGGGAGCTGTTTTTT. Its protein is CASSVGAGEVGELFF.

This clone was found a few times. The chain has TRBV6-5 and TRBJ1-5; D is ambiguous. The CDR3 contains 14 residues. Deletions cut 7 bases from V and 0 bases from J, with 10 bases between. From germline, CDR1 is MNHEY and CDR2 SVGAGI. In DNA form, the CDR3 reads TGTGCCAGCACCGGGGTGCTTAGCAATCAGCCCCAGCATTTT. Translated, it gives CASTGVLSNQPQHF.

V gene TRBV10-1 combines with J gene TRBJ1-3; D gene ambiguous. The V end was cut by 4 bases, the J end by 7 bases, with 11 bases between. The CDR3 length is 13 residues. Looked up from germline, CDR1 is WNHNN and CDR2 is SYGVQD (reference sequence). The DNA of the CDR3 is TGCGCCAGCAGTGCCCCAATTTCCAACACCATATATTTT. Residues: CASSAPISNTIYF.

The rearrangement uses TRBV23-1 and TRBJ1-5; D may be TRBD1 (5 bases). TRBV23-1 is recorded as an ORF, its role being uncertain. The CDR3 has 15 amino acids. Trimming took 4 bases from V and 6 from J, leaving 16 bases between them. CDR3 DNA sequence: TGCGCCAGCAGTCTTGACAGCAGGTCGAGTCAGCCCCAGCATTTT. This codes for CASSLDSRSSQPQHF.

The CDR3: CASSPGTVLDEQYF. In DNA, the CDR3 is TGTGCCAGCAGCCCAGGGACAGTTTTGGACGAGCAGTACTTC. This chain connects TRBV3-1 (or the pseudogene TRBV3-2) to TRBJ2-7; the match to TRBD1 covers 7 bases. The V segment lost 4 bases and the J segment 5 bases; nucleotides outside the gene matches: 8. From germline, CDR1 is LGHDT and CDR2 YNNKEL (reference sequence). This CDR3 is 14 amino acids long.

The chain couples TRBV11-2 to TRBJ1-5, with D hard to call. Looked up from germline, CDR1 is SGHAT and CDR2 is FQNNGV. The CDR3 has 13 residues. V was trimmed by 3 bases and J by 5 bases, leaving 8 bases between them. This chain's CDR3 is CASSLSTDQPQHF. CDR3 nucleotides: TGTGCCAGCAGCTTGAGTACCGATCAGCCCCAGCATTTT.

V gene TRBV3-1 (or the pseudogene TRBV3-2) combines with J gene TRBJ1-5; D is perhaps TRBD1 (5 bases). CDR3 length: 14 amino acids. The germline V gene has CDR1 LGHDT and CDR2 YNNKEL (reference sequence). V dropped 0 bases and J dropped 7 bases, with 10 bases sitting between them. CDR3 loop: CASSQEGGTQPQHF. For the CDR3, the DNA is TGTGCCAGCAGCCAAGAAGGCGGGACCCAGCCCCAGCATTTT.